Described below is a single TCR beta chain sequence and its context. These data come from a study of blood T cell repertoires in COVID-19. Produced via immunoSEQ multiplex PCR; TCRdb's table is partial and in-frame only. The data hold some 28,000 clones, with 84% observed a single time. CDR3 length: 17 residues. Germline V CDR1 and CDR2: SNHLY, FYNNEI. Trimming pared 1 base from V and 4 bases from J, leaving 16 bases between. The sequence derives from a man aged 70 or older with active COVID-19. The V and J genes are TRBV2 and TRBJ2-2; D is uncertain. The source material was peripheral blood. The CDR3 spells CASSEDGTYAITGELFF. In DNA form, the CDR3 reads TGTGCCAGCAGTGAAGACGGTACCTATGCGATCACCGGGGAGCTGTTTTTT.